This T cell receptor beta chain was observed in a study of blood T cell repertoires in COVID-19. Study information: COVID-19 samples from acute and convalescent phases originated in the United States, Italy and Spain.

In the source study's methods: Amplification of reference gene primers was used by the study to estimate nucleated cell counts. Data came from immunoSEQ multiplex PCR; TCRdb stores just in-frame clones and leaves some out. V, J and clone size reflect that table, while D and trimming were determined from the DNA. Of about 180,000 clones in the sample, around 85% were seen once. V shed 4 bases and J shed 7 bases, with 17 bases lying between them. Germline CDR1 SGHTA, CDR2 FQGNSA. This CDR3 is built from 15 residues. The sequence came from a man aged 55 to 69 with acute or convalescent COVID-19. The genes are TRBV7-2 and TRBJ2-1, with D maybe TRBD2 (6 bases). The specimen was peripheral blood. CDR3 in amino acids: CASSSLSVAENEQFF. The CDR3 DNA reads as TGTGCCAGCAGCTCCCTGTCCGTAGCGGAGAATGAGCAGTTCTTC.